These 4 T cell receptor beta chains were sequenced from one sample in a study of blood T cell repertoires in COVID-19. Sequencing used immunoSEQ multiplex PCR; TCRdb keeps in-frame clones, though not all of them. Of fewer than 200,000 clones in the sample, approximately 87% were seen once. Source material: peripheral blood. The receptors stem from a woman aged 70-85 years with COVID-19, enrolled during active disease.

This sequence joins TRBV10-3 and TRBJ1-4; D is unclear. V dropped 8 bases and J dropped 6 bases, with 10 bases sitting between them. There are 12 residues in the CDR3. CDR1 is ENHRY and CDR2 is SYGVKD in the germline V gene. The CDR3, as DNA: TGTGCCATCGGGTACAGTGATGAAAAACTGTTTTTT. This sequence encodes CAIGYSDEKLFF.

The chain combines TRBV24-1 with TRBJ2-7; 16 positions match TRBD2. Trimming at V came to 9 bases and at J to 3 bases, leaving 4 bases not matched to a gene. The germline gives CDR1 KGHDR, CDR2 SFDVKD. The CDR3 spans 15 residues. CDR3 coding DNA: TGTGCCACCGGGGGACTAGCGGGAGGGAGCTACGAGCAGTACTTC. As protein: CATGGLAGGSYEQYF.

The chain recombines TRBV6-2 or TRBV6-3 with TRBJ1-2; tentative D call: TRBD1 (5 bases). The germline gives CDR1 MNHEY, CDR2 SVGEGT. The CDR3 covers 15 residues. The V end lost 4 bases, the J end lost 5 bases, and 17 bases lay between the germline ends. CDR3 sequence reads: CASSSGLPKGYGYTF. The CDR3 bases are TGTGCCAGCAGTTCGGGACTGCCCAAAGGTTATGGCTACACCTTC.

CDR3 sequence (DNA): TGTGCCAGCAGCTCTTCGGTTCCCCCCCTTGAAGCTTTCTTT. Its translation: CASSSSVPPLEAFF. This chain joins TRBV27 and TRBJ1-1; D ambiguous. The CDR3 totals 14 residues. CDR1 and CDR2 from the germline V gene are MNHEY and SMNVEV (reference sequence). V was cut by 6 bases and J by 7 bases, with 18 bases left in between.